This TCR beta chain was sequenced in a study of CD8 T cells in Susac syndrome. RNA, at 0.5 to 1 ug, was reverse transcribed with random hexamers. It was immunoSEQ multiplex PCR that amplified TCR beta CDR3 across 54 Vbeta and 13 Jbeta. TCRdb re-derived calls from the immunoSEQ multiplex PCR reads in MiXCR, one entry per CDR3 protein. The repertoire holds about 200,000 distinct CDR3 sequences, with about 95% as singletons. V shed 4 bases and J 7 bases; nucleotides not matched to a gene: 7. The CDR3 totals 16 residues. Germline assignment: CDR1 PRHDT and CDR2 FYEKMQ (reference sequence). Sequencing was carried out using CD4+ T cells from PBMCs. The receptor was isolated from a human donor with multiple sclerosis. This rearrangement joins TRBV13 to TRBJ2-1; 13 bases are a match to TRBD2. The CDR3 is CASSSPTSGRDNEQFF. Here the CDR3 DNA reads TGTGCCAGCAGCTCCCCCACTAGCGGGAGGGATAATGAGCAGTTCTTC.